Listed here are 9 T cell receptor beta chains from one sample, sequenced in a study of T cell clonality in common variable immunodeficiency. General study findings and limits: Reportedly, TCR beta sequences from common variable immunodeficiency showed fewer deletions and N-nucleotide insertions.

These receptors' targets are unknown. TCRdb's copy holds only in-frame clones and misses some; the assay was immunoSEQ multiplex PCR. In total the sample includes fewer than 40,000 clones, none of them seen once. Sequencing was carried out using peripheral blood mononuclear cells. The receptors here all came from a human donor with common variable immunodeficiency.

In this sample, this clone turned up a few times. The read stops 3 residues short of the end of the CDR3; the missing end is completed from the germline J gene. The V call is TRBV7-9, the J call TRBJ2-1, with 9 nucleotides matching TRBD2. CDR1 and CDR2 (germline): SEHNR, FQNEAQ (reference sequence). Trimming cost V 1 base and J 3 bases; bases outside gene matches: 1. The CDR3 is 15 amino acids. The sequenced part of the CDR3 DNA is TGTGCCAGCAGCTTAGTAGCGGGAGTCTACAATGAG. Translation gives CASSLVAGVYNE. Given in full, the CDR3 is CASSLVAGVYNEQFF.

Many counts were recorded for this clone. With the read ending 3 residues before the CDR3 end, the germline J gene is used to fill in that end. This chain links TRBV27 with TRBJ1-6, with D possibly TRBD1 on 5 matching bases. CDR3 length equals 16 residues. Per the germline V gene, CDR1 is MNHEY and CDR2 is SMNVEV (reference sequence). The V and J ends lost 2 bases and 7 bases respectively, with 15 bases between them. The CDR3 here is CASSLEVRATNSPLHF. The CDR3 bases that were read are TGTGCCAGCAGTTTAGAAGTCAGGGCAACGAATTCACCC.

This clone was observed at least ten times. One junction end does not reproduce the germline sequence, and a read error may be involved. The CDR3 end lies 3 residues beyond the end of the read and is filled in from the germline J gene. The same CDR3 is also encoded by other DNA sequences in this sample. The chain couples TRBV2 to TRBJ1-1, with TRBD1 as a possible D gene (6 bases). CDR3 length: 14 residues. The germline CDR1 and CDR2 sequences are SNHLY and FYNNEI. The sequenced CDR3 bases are TGTGCCAGCAGTGGACAGGCCATGAACACCGAA. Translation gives CASSGQAMNTE. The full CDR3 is CASSGQAMNTEAFF.

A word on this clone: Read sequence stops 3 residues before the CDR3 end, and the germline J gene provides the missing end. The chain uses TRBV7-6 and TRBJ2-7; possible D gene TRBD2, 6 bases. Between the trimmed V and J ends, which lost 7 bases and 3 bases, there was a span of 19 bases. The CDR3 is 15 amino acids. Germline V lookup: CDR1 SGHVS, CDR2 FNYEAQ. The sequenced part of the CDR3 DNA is TGTGCCAGCACCAATAGCGGAGGTAGTGTCTACGAG. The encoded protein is CASTNSGGSVYE. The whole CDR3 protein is CASTNSGGSVYEQYF.

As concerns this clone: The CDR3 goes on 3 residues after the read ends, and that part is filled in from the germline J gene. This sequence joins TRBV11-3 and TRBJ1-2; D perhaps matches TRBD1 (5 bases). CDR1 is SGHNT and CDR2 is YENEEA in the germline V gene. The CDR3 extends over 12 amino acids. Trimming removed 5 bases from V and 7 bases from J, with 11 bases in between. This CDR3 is CASSLSGGGYTF. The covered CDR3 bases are TGTGCCAGCAGCCTATCGGGGGGTGGC.

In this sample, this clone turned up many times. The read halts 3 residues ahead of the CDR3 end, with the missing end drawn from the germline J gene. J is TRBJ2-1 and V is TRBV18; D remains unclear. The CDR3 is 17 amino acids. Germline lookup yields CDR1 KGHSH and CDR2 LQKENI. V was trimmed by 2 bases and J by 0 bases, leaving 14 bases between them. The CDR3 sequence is CASSPKVRASSYNEQFF. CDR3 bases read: TGTGCCAGCTCACCAAAAGTAAGGGCGAGCTCCTACAATGAG. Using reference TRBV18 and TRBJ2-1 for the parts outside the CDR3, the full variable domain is NAGVMQNPRHLVRRRGQEARLRCSPMKGHSHVYWYRQLPEEGLKFMVYLQKENIIDESGMPKERFSAEFPKEGPSILRIQQVVRGDSAAYFCASSPKVRASSYNEQFFGPGTRLTVL.

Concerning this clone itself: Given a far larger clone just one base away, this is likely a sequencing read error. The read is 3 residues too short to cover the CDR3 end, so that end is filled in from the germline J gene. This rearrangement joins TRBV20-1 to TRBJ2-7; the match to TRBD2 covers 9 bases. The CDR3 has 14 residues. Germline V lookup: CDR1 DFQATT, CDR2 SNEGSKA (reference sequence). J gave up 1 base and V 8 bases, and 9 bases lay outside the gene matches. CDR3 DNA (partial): TGCAGTCCAACGAGCGGGAGGACGTCCTACGAG. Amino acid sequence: CSPTSGRTSYE. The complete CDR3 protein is CSPTSGRTSYEQYF.

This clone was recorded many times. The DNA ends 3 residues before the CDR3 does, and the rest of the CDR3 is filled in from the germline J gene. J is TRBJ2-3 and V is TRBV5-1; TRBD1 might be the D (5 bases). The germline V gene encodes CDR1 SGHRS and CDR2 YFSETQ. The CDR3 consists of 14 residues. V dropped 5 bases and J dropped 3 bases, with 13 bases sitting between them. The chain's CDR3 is CASSTPGRTDTQYF. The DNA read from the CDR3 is TGCGCCAGCAGTACTCCAGGGCGGACAGATACG.

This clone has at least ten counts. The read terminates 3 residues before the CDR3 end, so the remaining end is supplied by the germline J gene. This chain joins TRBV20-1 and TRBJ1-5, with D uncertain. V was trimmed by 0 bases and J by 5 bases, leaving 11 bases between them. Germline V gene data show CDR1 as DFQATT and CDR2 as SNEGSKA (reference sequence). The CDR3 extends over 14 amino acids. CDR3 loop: CSARDIVVDQPQHF. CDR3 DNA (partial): TGCAGTGCTAGAGATATAGTCGTAGATCAGCCC.